The sample holds a few counts of the clone carrying this T cell receptor beta chain. Arm-PCR of CDR3 regions and iRepertoire HTBI primers were the basis on which TCR beta libraries were built. TCRdb reanalysed the multiplex PCR reads using MiXCR and keeps one entry per CDR3 protein. The sample records roughly 350,000 distinct CDR3 sequences, under 20% being singletons. These data are taken from a study of regulatory T cells in long-lasting Graves disease. Time point reported: newly diagnosed GD, antithyroid drugs for less than 3 months. Generation of the TCR library employed RNA extracted from PBMCs. These data were also reused for a study on T cells in Graves' hyperthyroidism and ophthalmopathy.

The clonotype originates from a woman aged 18 to 35 with Graves disease. Material: peripheral blood mononuclear cells (PBMCs), obtained at new diagnosis, from a patient treated with antithyroid drugs.

The CDR3 reads CASSASDLSTGELFF. In nucleotides, the CDR3 is TGTGCCAGCAGCGCCTCGGACTTGAGCACCGGGGAGCTGTTTTTT. V usage is TRBV9 and J usage is TRBJ2-2, with a possible D match to TRBD2 (5 bases). The length of the CDR3 is 15 residues. Trimming cost V 3 bases and J 4 bases, with 13 bases left between them. Germline V gene data show CDR1 as SGDLS and CDR2 as YYNGEE.